The rows below give T cell receptor beta chains drawn from one sample of a study of shared clonotypes between healthy human individuals. TCRdb keeps only in-frame clones here, not all; method: immunoSEQ multiplex PCR. The data show some 300,000 clones, 70% to 75% seen once. The specimen sequenced was memory CD4+ T cells sorted from blood. The receptors stem from a man in his thirties or forties in good health. Each CDR3 is given with its conserved first and last residue. Fields, in order: J gene, clone size, V gene, D gene, CDR3 protein. D genes are given only for firm matches. A row's size may be missing; if present it is once, few, many or a size class.

>TRBJ2-5|-|TRBV5-4|-
CASSLAQTQETQYF
>TRBJ1-1|few|TRBV2|-
CASRINRLFPQVAFF
>TRBJ1-5|once|TRBV18|-
CASSQSRDPGQPQHF
>TRBJ2-1|few|TRBV29-1|-
CSVEGGPSRDNEQFF
>TRBJ2-5|-|TRBV7-2|-
CASSLEGARAGETQYF
>TRBJ2-4|-|TRBV18|-
CASSPDRDTYQYF
>TRBJ2-3|-|TRBV11-2|-
CASSLTSKSSTDTQYF
>TRBJ2-3|-|TRBV5-1|TRBD2
CASSYSGSVDTQYF
>TRBJ2-1|-|TRBV9|TRBD2
CASSVRLAGGRSYNEQFF
>TRBJ1-5|medium-sized|TRBV19|-
CASGGPYNQPQHF
>TRBJ1-5|few|TRBV6-5|-
CASSYRSDGQPQHF
>TRBJ2-3|-|TRBV25-1|TRBD2
CASSAGLAGVTDTQYF
>TRBJ2-5|-|TRBV5-1|-
CASSTGMGGETQYF
>TRBJ2-7|-|TRBV7-2|-
CASSLDVTRYYEQYF
>TRBJ2-5|-|TRBV2|TRBD1
CASSEMGQAQETQYF
>TRBJ1-1|few|TRBV18|-
CASSPLDTNTEAFF
>TRBJ1-1|-|TRBV7-3|-
CASSMTQNTEAFF
>TRBJ2-2|-|TRBV19|-
CASGGFSSSTGELFF
>TRBJ2-2|-|TRBV7-8|TRBD1
CASSLIGTVFNGELFF
>TRBJ2-2|-|TRBV5-5|-
CASSLAAFTGELFF